This TCR beta chain emerged from a study of CD8+CD57+ T cells in acquired aplastic anemia. Across the whole study: DNA recovered from sorted CD4+ and CD8+ cells had a mean of roughly 3 ug.

CD8+CD57+ cell expansion had been shown by flow cytometry in patients chosen for sequencing. Germline V gene sequence: CDR1 ENHRY, CDR2 SYGVKD. The CDR3 is 14 residues long. With 4 bases removed from V and 1 base from J, the gap between germline ends came to 10 bases. TCR beta VDJ and CDR3 profiling used genomic DNA as template. TCRdb reprocessed the reads with MiXCR, giving one entry per CDR3 protein. The repertoire holds some 98,000 distinct CDR3 sequences, with around two thirds as singletons. This clonotype was obtained from a human donor with aplastic anemia. This chain links TRBV10-3 with TRBJ1-1, with D uncertain. Sequencing was performed on sorted CD4+, CD8+, or CD8+CD57+ T cells (not recorded which) from PBMCs. CDR3 DNA: TGTGCCATCAGTGCAAAGGAGCCGAACACTGAAGCTTTCTTT. This gives the protein CAISAKEPNTEAFF.